The 25 T cell receptor beta chains given below trace back to one sample, sequenced in a study of cytomegalovirus exposure and HLA in healthy donors. TCRdb keeps only in-frame clones here, not all; method: immunoSEQ multiplex PCR. The sample records roughly 60,000 clones, more than 90% being singletons. The sample was PBMCs. These receptors originate from a man aged 18 to 30 in good health and CMV-seronegative.

The J gene is TRBJ2-5, the V gene TRBV9, with 7 bases matching TRBD1. CDR1 and CDR2 (germline): SGDLS, YYNGEE. V lost 7 bases to trimming and J lost 3 bases; unmatched junction nucleotides: 9. The CDR3 is 14 amino acids. The CDR3 DNA is TGTGCCAGCGCTTCTACAGGGGACGAAGAGACCCAGTACTTC. The encoded protein is CASASTGDEETQYF.

A single count supports this clone. The chain joins TRBV4-3 to TRBJ2-7, with D tentatively TRBD2 (5 bases). This CDR3 is 17 amino acids long. V lost 0 bases and J 6 bases, leaving 21 bases between the germline ends. Per germline, CDR1 LGHNA and CDR2 YSLEER. CDR3 coding DNA: TGCGCCAGCAGCCAAGAAATCGTGGACTCGAATTCTGTCGAGCAGTACTTC. This codes for CASSQEIVDSNSVEQYF.

V usage is TRBV9 and J usage is TRBJ2-1, with a possible D match to TRBD1 (6 bases). The CDR3 has 15 residues. The germline V gene has CDR1 SGDLS and CDR2 YYNGEE. V gave up 0 bases and J gave up 0 bases, with 7 bases separating them. The CDR3 protein is CASSVAQGSYNEQFF. DNA of the CDR3: TGTGCCAGCAGCGTAGCACAGGGCTCCTACAATGAGCAGTTCTTC.

The gene calls are TRBV27 and TRBJ2-1, with D possibly being TRBD1 (5 bases). The CDR3 is made up of 17 amino acids. V dropped 6 bases and J dropped 0 bases, with 18 bases sitting between them. Germline lookup yields CDR1 MNHEY and CDR2 SMNVEV (reference sequence). CDR3 nucleotides: TGTGCCAGCAGCCCCTCGGGTAGGGGAAGCTCCTACAATGAGCAGTTCTTC. This encodes CASSPSGRGSSYNEQFF.

The chain has TRBV28 and TRBJ2-1; TRBD2 matches 13 bases. V lost 5 bases, J lost 8 bases, and 9 bases stayed unmatched. The CDR3 is 16 residues long. Germline V gives CDR1 MDHEN, CDR2 SYDVKM. CDR3 nucleotides: TGTGCCAGCAGTCGGGGGACTAGCGGGATGCAGGATGAGCAGTTCTTC. Translated, it gives CASSRGTSGMQDEQFF.

The V call is TRBV5-1, the J call TRBJ1-2; perhaps TRBD1 as D (5 bases). Trimming left V 5 bases short and J 6 bases short, with 17 bases between. Germline CDR1 is SGHRS and CDR2 is YFSETQ. The CDR3 covers 14 residues. The CDR3 loop is CASRSQGEVDGYTF. CDR3 DNA: TGCGCCAGCAGGTCCCAAGGGGAGGTAGATGGCTACACCTTC.

The chain joins TRBV6-5 to TRBJ2-3; D unresolved. Germline V lookup: CDR1 MNHEY, CDR2 SVGAGI. The ends were cut back, 0 bases at V and 10 bases at J, with 17 bases in the middle. The CDR3 runs to 15 residues. In nucleotides, the CDR3 is TGTGCCAGCAGTTACTCGAGTGGTAGTAACCGTGCGCAGTATTTT. It translates to CASSYSSGSNRAQYF.

The rearrangement uses TRBV9 and TRBJ2-3, with unresolved D. CDR1 SGDLS and CDR2 YYNGEE come from the germline V gene. The CDR3 is 13 residues long. Trimming left V 0 bases short and J 2 bases short, with 4 bases between. CDR3 amino acids: CASSVAPTDTQYF. Written as DNA, the CDR3 is TGTGCCAGCAGCGTAGCTCCCACAGATACGCAGTATTTT.

V and J are TRBV28 and TRBJ2-2, with D tentatively TRBD1 (5 bases). Deletions cut 6 bases from V and 0 bases from J, with 11 bases between. The CDR3 runs to 15 residues. Per germline, CDR1 MDHEN and CDR2 SYDVKM. This chain's CDR3 is CASRGQTANTGELFF. The CDR3 region has the DNA TGTGCCAGCAGGGGTCAGACAGCGAACACCGGGGAGCTGTTTTTT. Looking up the rest from reference TRBV28 and TRBJ2-2 gives the full variable domain: DVKVTQSSRYLVKRTGEKVFLECVQDMDHENMFWYRQDPGLGLRLIYFSYDVKMKEKGDIPEGYSVSREKKERFSLILESASTNQTSMYLCASRGQTANTGELFFGEGSRLTVL.

The genes are TRBV13 and TRBJ2-1; the match to TRBD2 covers 7 bases. This CDR3 comprises 15 residues. The germline CDR1 and CDR2 sequences are PRHDT and FYEKMQ (reference sequence). After removal of 6 bases from V and 9 bases from J, the junction contained 14 bases not matched to a gene. The CDR3 nucleotides are TGTGCCAGCAGAGGGGCGGGAGTGACGTTCGGTGAGCAGTTCTTC. Translating gives CASRGAGVTFGEQFF.

This clone has more than one count but fewer than ten. This chain links TRBV6-1 with TRBJ1-5, with TRBD1 as a possible D gene (5 bases). Trimming removed 3 bases from V and 5 bases from J, with 11 bases in between. The CDR3 is 14 amino acids. Germline V gives CDR1 MNHNS, CDR2 SASEGT. The chain's CDR3 is CASSDNAGHQPQHF. The CDR3 DNA follows: TGTGCCAGCAGTGATAACGCAGGGCATCAGCCCCAGCATTTT.

The chain joins TRBV7-9 to TRBJ2-2, with D perhaps TRBD2 (6 bases). V was shortened by 5 bases and J by 6 bases, with 19 bases between the two germline ends. The CDR3 is 16 residues long. CDR1 and CDR2 from the germline V gene are SEHNR and FQNEAQ (reference sequence). CDR3 sequence (DNA): TGTGCCAGCAGCAAAACCCTCCCTAGCGCCCCCGGGGAGCTGTTTTTT. Its protein is CASSKTLPSAPGELFF. The full variable domain, completed using reference TRBV7-9 and TRBJ2-2, is DTGVSQNPRHKITKRGQNVTFRCDPISEHNRLYWYRQTLGQGPEFLTYFQNEAQLEKSRLLSDRFSAERPKGSFSTLEIQRTEQGDSAMYLCASSKTLPSAPGELFFGEGSRLTVL.

The rearrangement uses TRBV4-1 and TRBJ2-1; 11 bases match TRBD2. Losses at the gene ends were 2 bases for V and 8 bases for J; bases not matched to a gene: 8. CDR3 length: 16 residues. Germline V gene lookup returns CDR1 MGHRA and CDR2 YSYEKL. CDR3 sequence (DNA): TGCGCCAGCAGCCAACCGACTAGCGGGATAGGCTATGAGCAGTTCTTC. As protein: CASSQPTSGIGYEQFF.

CDR3 DNA sequence: TGTGCCAGCAGCACAACAGGGGGCTCTGGAAACACCATATATTTT. It codes for CASSTTGGSGNTIYF. The rearrangement links TRBV7-2 to TRBJ1-3, with 8 bases identical to TRBD1. The V and J ends lost 5 bases and 0 bases, in that order; junction bases with no gene match: 3. Looked up from germline, CDR1 is SGHTA and CDR2 is FQGNSA. The CDR3 runs 15 residues.

This chain connects TRBV27 to TRBJ2-3; possible D gene TRBD2, 5 bases. The CDR3 consists of 15 residues. V gave up 3 bases and J gave up 4 bases, with 14 bases separating them. Germline V gene data show CDR1 as MNHEY and CDR2 as SMNVEV (reference sequence). For the CDR3, the DNA is TGTGCCAGCAGTTTCAACGGGGATAGGGCAGATACGCAGTATTTT. It specifies CASSFNGDRADTQYF.

V is TRBV9 and J is TRBJ1-5; TRBD1 matches 9 bases. J was trimmed by 7 bases and V by 3 bases; bases with no gene match: 5. Germline-derived CDR1 and CDR2 are SGDLS and YYNGEE. The CDR3 sequence is 14 residues long. The CDR3 sequence is CASSAQGAEQPQHF. The CDR3 DNA is TGTGCCAGCAGCGCACAGGGGGCTGAGCAGCCCCAGCATTTT.

The V and J genes are TRBV27 and TRBJ2-4; the match to TRBD1 covers 10 bases. The CDR3 is made up of 15 amino acids. Germline CDR1 is MNHEY and CDR2 is SMNVEV (reference sequence). Trimming cost V 4 bases and J 13 bases; bases outside gene matches: 13. CDR3 coding DNA: TGTGCCAGCAGTTCAAATGACAGGGGGCTTCTTGTGCAGTACTTC. This codes for CASSSNDRGLLVQYF.

The chain has TRBV2 and TRBJ2-2, with 9 bases aligning to TRBD2. The trim removed 6 bases at V and 6 bases at J, leaving 8 bases unmatched. The CDR3 totals 15 residues. Germline V gene lookup returns CDR1 SNHLY and CDR2 FYNNEI. The DNA of the CDR3 is TGTGCCAGCAGCTCCGGGACTAGCTCGTCCGGGGAGCTGTTTTTT. Translating it yields CASSSGTSSSGELFF.

This chain uses TRBV18 with TRBJ2-7, with a weak D call TRBD2 (6 bases). V was cut by 3 bases and J by 2 bases, with 14 bases left in between. CDR3 size: 15 residues. The V gene's germline CDR1 is KGHSH and CDR2 LQKENI. The CDR3 nucleotides read TGTGCCAGCTCACCTTTAGGGAGGCCCCCCTACGAGCAGTACTTC. Its translation: CASSPLGRPPYEQYF. The full variable domain, rest sourced from reference TRBV18 and TRBJ2-7, is NAGVMQNPRHLVRRRGQEARLRCSPMKGHSHVYWYRQLPEEGLKFMVYLQKENIIDESGMPKERFSAEFPKEGPSILRIQQVVRGDSAAYFCASSPLGRPPYEQYFGPGTRLTVT.

This chain connects TRBV10-3 to TRBJ2-5, with 13 bases fitting TRBD2. The ends lost 4 bases at V and 5 bases at J; junction bases unmatched: 4. This CDR3 is built from 15 residues. In germline, CDR1 is ENHRY, CDR2 SYGVKD. In DNA, the CDR3 is TGTGCCATCAGTGGGGCACTAGCGGGAGGGGAGACCCAGTACTTC. Its protein is CAISGALAGGETQYF.

This chain links TRBV19 with TRBJ2-7, with TRBD2 matching over 11 bases. V lost 6 bases to trimming and J lost 3 bases; unmatched junction nucleotides: 4. The CDR3 covers 14 residues. Per germline, CDR1 LNHDA and CDR2 SQIVND (reference sequence). The CDR3 spells CASSGTSGFYEQYF. Here the CDR3 DNA reads TGTGCCAGTAGCGGGACTAGCGGTTTCTACGAGCAGTACTTC.

Concerning this clone itself: Distinct nucleotide sequences in the sample also encode this CDR3. The J gene is TRBJ2-3, the V gene TRBV27; D gene unclear. Per germline, CDR1 MNHEY and CDR2 SMNVEV (reference sequence). Trimming cost V 5 bases and J 0 bases, with 3 bases left between them. The CDR3 runs 12 residues. CDR3 DNA sequence: TGTGCCAGCAGTCCGAGCACAGATACGCAGTATTTT. Its translation is CASSPSTDTQYF.

The chain joins TRBV19 to TRBJ2-1, with 13 bases fitting TRBD2. CDR3 length equals 17 residues. Trimming removed 5 bases from V and 1 base from J; junction bases left unmatched: 5. Germline V lookup: CDR1 LNHDA, CDR2 SQIVND (reference sequence). The CDR3 nucleotides read TGTGCCAGTAGTTCTCAGGGACTAGCGGGGTCCTACAATGAGCAGTTCTTC. This codes for CASSSQGLAGSYNEQFF.

The V and J genes are TRBV28 and TRBJ1-5, with 9 nucleotides matching TRBD1. V was pared by 2 bases and J by 7 bases, with 9 bases of the junction left unmatched. This CDR3 spans 16 amino acids. CDR1 and CDR2 from the germline V gene are MDHEN and SYDVKM. The CDR3 region has the DNA TGTGCCAGCAGTTTAGGGGGACAGGGAGGTTTACAGCCCCAGCATTTT. This encodes CASSLGGQGGLQPQHF.

There are a few counts of this clone. The chain links TRBV30 to TRBJ2-5; 10 bases agree with TRBD2. V shed 5 bases and J 1 base; nucleotides not matched to a gene: 7. The CDR3 length is 15 residues. CDR1 GTSNPN and CDR2 SVGIG come from the germline V gene (reference sequence). The CDR3 here is CAWAPGTSAQETQYF. The CDR3 DNA is TGTGCCTGGGCGCCCGGGACTAGCGCCCAAGAGACCCAGTACTTC.